The source of this T cell receptor (beta chain) is a study of low-dose radiotherapy and immunotherapy resistance in tumors. The overall study: From cycle 1 day 1, patients took oral aspirin 300 mg every day for four cycles.

Time point indicated: after trial treatment. The treatment here: LDRT plus nivolumab, ipilimumab, low-dose cyclophosphamide and aspirin (RACIN trial). Gene-specific TRAV and TRBV primers were used for first-strand cDNA, covering alpha and beta chains. Over approximately 19 PCR cycles, TCRs were amplified from a constant-region primer and V-primer adapter. TCRdb redid the calling of the reads with MiXCR, one entry per CDR3 protein. The repertoire has some 100,000 distinct CDR3 sequences, roughly 20% of them found once; the top ten carry roughly 3.9%. Germline values: CDR1 MGHRA, CDR2 YSYEKL. V lost 2 bases and J lost 1; bases outside the gene matches: 5. This CDR3 region has 18 residues. In this sample, this clonotype turned up many times.

The material was PBMCs, obtained after low-dose radiotherapy plus immunotherapy. The receptor comes from a male donor with prostate cancer. The chain links TRBV4-1 to TRBJ2-2; TRBD2 agrees at 12 bases. CDR3 sequence reads: CASSQQLAGGLNTGELFF. CDR3 DNA: TGCGCCAGCAGCCAACAACTAGCGGGGGGCTTGAACACCGGGGAGCTGTTTTTT.